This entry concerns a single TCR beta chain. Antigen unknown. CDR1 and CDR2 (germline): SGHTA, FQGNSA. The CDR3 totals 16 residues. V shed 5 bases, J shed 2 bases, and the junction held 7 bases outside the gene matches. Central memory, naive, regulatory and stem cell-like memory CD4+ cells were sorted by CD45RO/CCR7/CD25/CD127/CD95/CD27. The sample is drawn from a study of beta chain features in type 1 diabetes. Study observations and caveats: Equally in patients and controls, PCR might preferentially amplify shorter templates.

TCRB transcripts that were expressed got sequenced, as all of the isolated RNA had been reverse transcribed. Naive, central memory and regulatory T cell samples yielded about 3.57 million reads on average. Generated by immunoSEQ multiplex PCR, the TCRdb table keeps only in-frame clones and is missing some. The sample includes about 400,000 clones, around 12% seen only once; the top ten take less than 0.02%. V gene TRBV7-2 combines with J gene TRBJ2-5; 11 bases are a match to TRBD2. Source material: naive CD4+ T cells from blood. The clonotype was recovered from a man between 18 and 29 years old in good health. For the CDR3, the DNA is TGTGCCAGCAGCCGACTAGCGGGGAGGATACAAGAGACCCAGTACTTC. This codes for CASSRLAGRIQETQYF.